These T cell receptor beta chains were read from a single sample in a study of OX40 agonist ivuxolimab in advanced cancers. Using immunoSEQ multiplex PCR, the repertoire was profiled, and TCRdb retains in-frame clones only, with some absent. The sample carries about 83,000 clones, just over 90% recorded once. The sequenced sample was CD4+ or CD8+ T cells sorted from blood, obtained in a trial of the OX40 agonist ivuxolimab. These TCRs come from an adult with an advanced solid tumor such as melanoma, head and neck, liver or kidney cancer. The CDR3 runs from the conserved cysteine through the conserved F or W. Each record gives: clone size, J gene, V gene, D gene, CDR3 DNA, CDR3 protein. The D gene is left open where the match is weak. Some rows mark clone size as missing; the rest say once, few, many or name a class of expanded clone.

- | TRBJ1-2 | TRBV19 | - | TGTGCCAGTGCAGACCGACCGGGACACCAGGCCGGCTACACCTTC | CASADRPGHQAGYTF
- | TRBJ1-1 | TRBV6-5 | - | TGTGCCAGCAAGGGATGGAACGCCGAAGCTTTCTTT | CASKGWNAEAFF
few | TRBJ1-1 | TRBV2 | - | TGTGCCAGCACTAGGGGGATAAACACTGAAGCTTTCTTT | CASTRGINTEAFF
- | TRBJ2-3 | TRBV9 | - | TGTGCCAGCAGCGCCGGGGGCGATTCTAGCACAGATACGCAGTATTTT | CASSAGGDSSTDTQYF
- | TRBJ2-2 | TRBV5-4 | - | TGTGCCAGCAGCCCCCAACTAGGCTTAACGAACACCGGGGAGCTGTTTTTT | CASSPQLGLTNTGELFF
- | TRBJ2-5 | TRBV25-1 | - | TGTGCCAGCAGTGAACCCAGGGCGCTGACCCAGTACTTC | CASSEPRALTQYF
- | TRBJ2-3 | TRBV7-2 | TRBD1 | TGTGCCAGCAGCTCGGACAGGGTGGCAGATACGCAGTATTTT | CASSSDRVADTQYF
- | TRBJ1-4 | TRBV4-2 | - | TGTGCCAGCAGCCAAGATAGAACAGCTCCTTCCAAACTGTTTTTT | CASSQDRTAPSKLFF
- | TRBJ1-3 | TRBV5-6 | - | TGTGCCAGCAGCTTGGGGGCAGCGGGAAACACCATATATTTT | CASSLGAAGNTIYF
once | TRBJ2-1 | TRBV7-3 | - | TGTGCCAGCAGTTTTCGCTCGGGTCGCGATGAGCAGTTCTTC | CASSFRSGRDEQFF
- | TRBJ2-7 | TRBV18 | - | TGTGCCAGCTCTCGATCAGGGTCGACCTACGAGCAGTACTTC | CASSRSGSTYEQYF
- | TRBJ2-3 | TRBV6-6 | TRBD2 | TGTGCCAGCAGGGCGAAGCGGGGGGGCACAGATACGCAGTATTTT | CASRAKRGGTDTQYF
- | TRBJ2-7 | TRBV19 | TRBD1 | TGTGCCAGTAGTATTGGCGGGACAGGGTCTTACGAGCAGTACTTC | CASSIGGTGSYEQYF
- | TRBJ1-5 | TRBV10-3 | - | TGTGCCATCAGTGACCATCGAGGGGGGGTAGGGAATCAGCCCCAGCATTTT | CAISDHRGGVGNQPQHF
- | TRBJ2-2 | TRBV15 | - | TGTGCCACCAGCAGAGGGGTCGGACTTTCAACCGGGGAGCTGTTTTTT | CATSRGVGLSTGELFF
- | TRBJ2-5 | TRBV11-3 | - | TGTGCCAGCAGCTTAGGGCTGAACCAAGAGACCCAGTACTTC | CASSLGLNQETQYF
- | TRBJ2-5 | TRBV5-1 | - | TGCGCCAGCAACAGTAGGGGGGTTTGGGAGACCCAGTACTTC | CASNSRGVWETQYF
- | TRBJ2-3 | TRBV20-1 | - | TGCAGTGCCAAGGGCGCAGATACGCAGTATTTT | CSAKGADTQYF
- | TRBJ1-2 | TRBV9 | - | TGTGCCAGCAGCCCCCTGGGACGGAACTATGGCTACACCTTC | CASSPLGRNYGYTF
- | TRBJ1-5 | TRBV5-1 | - | TGCGCCAGCAGCTTGGACAGCCTCAATCAGCCCCAGCATTTT | CASSLDSLNQPQHF
- | TRBJ2-5 | TRBV15 | TRBD2 | TGTGCCACCAGCAGAGAGGGACTAGAAGAGACCCAGTACTTC | CATSREGLEETQYF
- | TRBJ2-3 | TRBV6-6 | TRBD2 | TGTGCCAGCAGTTACTCGAGTAGCGGGTCCACAGATACGCAGTATTTT | CASSYSSSGSTDTQYF
- | TRBJ2-2 | TRBV5-1 | TRBD1 | TGCGCCAGCAGCTTGGTCCAGGGGGCGATCGGGGAGCTGTTTTTT | CASSLVQGAIGELFF
- | TRBJ2-4 | TRBV6-5 | - | TGTGCCAGCAGTTACTCGGGCCCCGCCAAAAACATTCAGTACTTC | CASSYSGPAKNIQYF
- | TRBJ1-2 | TRBV15 | TRBD1 | TGTGCCACCTCCGAGACAGGGGGCAGGGGCTACACCTTC | CATSETGGRGYTF
- | TRBJ1-2 | TRBV4-3 | TRBD1 | TGCGCCAGCAGCCAAGTAGGGACAGGGGGAAGCTACACCTTC | CASSQVGTGGSYTF
- | TRBJ1-2 | TRBV19 | - | TGTGCCAGTAGTACCAGACAGCCCCGGGGCTATGGCTACACCTTC | CASSTRQPRGYGYTF
- | TRBJ1-1 | TRBV5-5 | TRBD1 | TGTGCCAGCAGCTTGGGCACTACAGGGGGTACTGAAGCTTTCTTT | CASSLGTTGGTEAFF
- | TRBJ1-1 | TRBV25-1 | - | TGTGCCAGCAGTCCACCGGGACTGCCTGAAGCTTTCTTT | CASSPPGLPEAFF
- | TRBJ1-2 | TRBV4-2 | TRBD1 | TGTGCCAGCAGCCAAGAGCTAGGGGACAGGGGGTGGCGTGGCTACACCTTC | CASSQELGDRGWRGYTF
- | TRBJ2-3 | TRBV28 | - | TGTGCCAGCAGTCCGAGTGTCGGGGGTTCAGATACGCAGTATTTT | CASSPSVGGSDTQYF
- | TRBJ2-1 | TRBV28 | TRBD2 | TGTGCCATCCGGAGCGGGGGGGCATACAATGAGCAGTTCTTC | CAIRSGGAYNEQFF
- | TRBJ2-3 | TRBV30 | - | TGTGCCTGGAGTCTACCGGGACTGGGTACGCAGTATTTT | CAWSLPGLGTQYF